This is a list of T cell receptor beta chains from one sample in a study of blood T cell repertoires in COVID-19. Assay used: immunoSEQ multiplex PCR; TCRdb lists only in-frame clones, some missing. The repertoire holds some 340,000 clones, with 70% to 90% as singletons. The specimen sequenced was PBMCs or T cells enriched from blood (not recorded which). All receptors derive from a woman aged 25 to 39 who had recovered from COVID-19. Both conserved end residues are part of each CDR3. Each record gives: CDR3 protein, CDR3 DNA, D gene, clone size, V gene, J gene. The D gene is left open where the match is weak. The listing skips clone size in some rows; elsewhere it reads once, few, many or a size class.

CDR3aa: CASSQGRSGRGSRTDTQYF
CDR3nt: TGTGCCAGCAGCCAAGGGAGATCGGGGCGGGGTAGTCGCACAGATACGCAGTATTTT
d_gene: .
abundance: .
v_gene: TRBV3-1/TRBV3-2
j_gene: TRBJ2-3

CDR3aa: CASSPPGVPYGYTF
CDR3nt: TGCGCCAGCAGCCCACCCGGGGTTCCCTATGGCTACACCTTC
d_gene: .
abundance: once
v_gene: TRBV4-1
j_gene: TRBJ1-2

CDR3aa: CASSLLLTGQDIYEQYF
CDR3nt: TGTGCCAGCAGTTTACTACTTACGGGACAGGATATTTACGAGCAGTACTTC
d_gene: TRBD1
abundance: .
v_gene: TRBV28
j_gene: TRBJ2-7

CDR3aa: CASSHTGTSTDTQYF
CDR3nt: TGCGCCAGCAGCCACACCGGGACAAGCACAGATACGCAGTATTTT
d_gene: .
abundance: .
v_gene: TRBV4-1
j_gene: TRBJ2-3

CDR3aa: CASSIRDTGQPQHF
CDR3nt: TGTGCCAGTAGTATAAGGGATACGGGGCAGCCCCAGCATTTT
d_gene: .
abundance: .
v_gene: TRBV19
j_gene: TRBJ1-5

CDR3aa: CASATGGQTYEQYF
CDR3nt: TGTGCCAGCGCCACAGGGGGCCAGACCTACGAGCAGTACTTC
d_gene: TRBD1
abundance: .
v_gene: TRBV28
j_gene: TRBJ2-7

CDR3aa: CASTAYSSGIYQPQHF
CDR3nt: TGTGCCAGCACCGCATATTCTTCCGGGATCTATCAGCCCCAGCATTTT
d_gene: .
abundance: .
v_gene: TRBV2
j_gene: TRBJ1-5

CDR3aa: CASSTGLAGGTDTQYF
CDR3nt: TGCGCCAGCAGCACCGGACTAGCGGGGGGCACAGATACGCAGTATTTT
d_gene: TRBD2
abundance: .
v_gene: TRBV5-1
j_gene: TRBJ2-3

CDR3aa: CASSQESRSQAAFF
CDR3nt: TGCGCCAGCAGCCAAGAGAGTAGGTCACAGGCAGCTTTCTTT
d_gene: .
abundance: .
v_gene: TRBV4-3
j_gene: TRBJ1-1

CDR3aa: CASSPDRLNQPQHF
CDR3nt: TGTGCCAGCTCCCCCGACAGGCTCAATCAGCCCCAGCATTTT
d_gene: .
abundance: once
v_gene: TRBV18
j_gene: TRBJ1-5

CDR3aa: CASSLGHTNTGELFF
CDR3nt: TGCGCCAGCAGCTTGGGACATACGAACACCGGGGAGCTGTTTTTT
d_gene: .
abundance: .
v_gene: TRBV5-1
j_gene: TRBJ2-2

CDR3aa: CASSSLDRFWEQFF
CDR3nt: TGTGCCAGCAGCTCCCTGGACAGGTTCTGGGAGCAGTTCTTC
d_gene: TRBD1
abundance: .
v_gene: TRBV11-1
j_gene: TRBJ2-1

CDR3aa: CASSLEGTSTDTQYF
CDR3nt: TGTGCCAGCAGCTTGGAAGGGACAAGCACAGATACGCAGTATTTT
d_gene: .
abundance: .
v_gene: TRBV5-4
j_gene: TRBJ2-3

CDR3aa: CASSQELRSLNTGELFF
CDR3nt: TGTGCCAGCAGCCAAGAACTCCGGTCCTTAAACACCGGGGAGCTGTTTTTT
d_gene: .
abundance: once
v_gene: TRBV14
j_gene: TRBJ2-2

CDR3aa: CASSYSAPSAGTDTQYF
CDR3nt: TGTGCCAGCAGTTACTCTGCCCCTAGCGCGGGCACAGATACGCAGTATTTT
d_gene: .
abundance: .
v_gene: TRBV6-2/TRBV6-3
j_gene: TRBJ2-3

CDR3aa: CASRRSAAIFTDTQYF
CDR3nt: TGTGCCAGCAGGAGGTCGGCAGCAATATTCACAGATACGCAGTATTTT
d_gene: .
abundance: .
v_gene: TRBV27
j_gene: TRBJ2-3

CDR3aa: CASSVGLAGGPGQETQYF
CDR3nt: TGTGCCAGCAGCGTAGGACTAGCGGGGGGGCCGGGTCAAGAGACCCAGTACTTC
d_gene: TRBD2
abundance: few
v_gene: TRBV9
j_gene: TRBJ2-5

CDR3aa: CASSIGTGGSTSTDTQYF
CDR3nt: TGTGCCAGTAGTATAGGAACGGGAGGGAGCACTAGCACAGATACGCAGTATTTT
d_gene: TRBD2
abundance: .
v_gene: TRBV19
j_gene: TRBJ2-3

CDR3aa: CASSPTRANEKLFF
CDR3nt: TGTGCCAGCAGCCCTACGAGGGCCAATGAAAAACTGTTTTTT
d_gene: .
abundance: few
v_gene: TRBV5-4
j_gene: TRBJ1-4

CDR3aa: CAAGGGTENTEAFF
CDR3nt: TGTGCCGCGGGCGGTGGGACAGAAAACACTGAAGCTTTCTTT
d_gene: TRBD1
abundance: .
v_gene: TRBV30
j_gene: TRBJ1-1

CDR3aa: CASSPPSGAEFGAFF
CDR3nt: TGTGCCAGCTCACCACCCTCAGGCGCAGAATTTGGAGCTTTCTTT
d_gene: .
abundance: .
v_gene: TRBV18
j_gene: TRBJ1-1